This TCR beta chain emerged from a study of cytomegalovirus exposure and HLA in healthy donors. Study in general: In an earlier analysis, 90 million to 130 million unique TCR beta sequences were found from 150 million to 200 million T cells. General study points: Later analysis revealed greater clonal expansion in HLA-associated TCR beta chains than in equally common others. Fewer than 20,000 TCR beta sequences were associated with HLA alleles at 0.05 false discovery rate in a later analysis.

The PCR contained 60 Vbeta and 13 Jbeta primers. Authors' analysis steps: A follow-up analysis tallied around 80 million unique TCR beta chains, some 9.9 million shared. Method: immunoSEQ multiplex PCR; TCRdb's copy keeps in-frame clones and lacks some. V and J calls and clone size are as listed in that table; D and trimming were resolved from the DNA. The sample has about 140,000 clones; around four fifths are singletons. CDR1 is SGHTA and CDR2 is FQGNSA in the germline V gene. The V gene end was trimmed by 4 bases and the J gene end by 6 bases; junction bases not matched to a gene: 8. The CDR3 has 15 amino acids. As concerns this clone: Its target is unknown.

The source material was PBMCs. The TCR sequence derives from a woman aged 55-69 years in good health and CMV-seropositive. The J gene is TRBJ2-1, the V gene TRBV7-2, with 8 nucleotides matching TRBD2. The CDR3 protein is CASSYPGTRGNEQFF. The CDR3 DNA follows: TGTGCCAGCAGCTACCCCGGGACTAGGGGCAATGAGCAGTTCTTC.